This TCR beta chain was identified in a study of T cells in Graves' hyperthyroidism and ophthalmopathy (dated by TCRdb to the late 2010s). Study-wide context: Peripheral blood samples were taken at the time of initial diagnosis, prior to any treatment. To identify TCR V-J signatures that set the groups apart, the researchers used a discovery cohort of about a hundred patients, made up of 43 with Graves' ophthalmopathy and some 60 with stable Graves' hyperthyroidism. Whether ophthalmopathy could be predicted prospectively was tested in an independent validation cohort made up of about 20 hyperthyroidism patients plus 17 patients who later progressed to ophthalmopathy. The roughly 94 discovery patients were randomly divided into training and test sets at a 7:3 ratio. Thyroid tissue and blood T-cell repertoires from six Graves' hyperthyroidism patients were also compared in the study. Once sampling was done, hyperthyroidism patients were given methimazole at a starting dose of 30 mg daily, whereas ophthalmopathy patients were given high-dose intravenous methylprednisolone. The paper reports TCR Vbeta CDR3 sequencing of over 130 peripheral blood samples: under 45 ophthalmopathy, around 80 hyperthyroidism and around 17 progressor patients. What the study reported, not specific to this receptor: In cross-validation, a model built on a 13 V-J signature told ophthalmopathy apart from stable hyperthyroidism with 87.88% sensitivity and approximately 84% specificity, and in testing the same model reached 80%/75%. In validation, the model predicted progression to ophthalmopathy with roughly 66% sensitivity and about 72% specificity, a median of roughly seven months before onset. Sample size was not statistically predetermined, and investigators were not blinded to group allocation. Most expanded thyroid clonotypes (frequency above 0.001) were also detected in blood, suggesting blood repertoires may reflect thyroid immune responses.

Amplification of TCR beta CDR3 regions was carried out from RNA transcripts. For the first round of RT-PCR on the TCR CDR3, the HTBI primer set was used together with the Qiagen OneStep RT-PCR kit. A second multiplex PCR round built the libraries, followed by size selection and purification. Sequencing of the libraries was done on an Illumina HiSeq2000 using paired-end 100 bp reads. Under the source paper's analysis protocol: Raw data were processed with SOAPnuke, discarding reads with adapters, uncalled bases, mean Phred below 15, or no exact constant-primer or identifier match. High-quality paired reads were merged using COPE v1.2.5, and each unique nucleotide sequence was defined as a clonotype. MiTCR v1.1 was used to align the clonotypes against IMGT TRBV, TRBD and TRBJ reference segments. The analysis was restricted to V-J combinations with a frequency above 0.0001, which together covered 99% to 99.2% of the repertoires. The TCS score was defined as the ratio of F50 (clonal expansion) to E x V (chaos), calculated using BLOSUM62-based TCRdist between CDR3 peptides within each V-J. Welch's t-statistics and random forest reduced 500 to 650 V-J features to around 14, which were used in a naive Bayes classifier (R e1071). The public reads were quality trimmed at Q25 with fastp and then assembled into clones with MiXCR by TCRdb, keeping productive beta chains. Each record represents a unique CDR3 protein, reported with the most common genes and DNA among its rows. The V and J calls were not made by the authors but by TCRdb's processing. The sample table lists some 580,000 distinct CDR3 sequences, around 16% of them with a count of one. Of the sample, around 3.5% falls within the top ten clones.

The cysteine opens and the phenylalanine closes a CDR3 of 12 amino acids. Of all the DNA, just the CDR3 is kept, 36 bases in frame from base 1. V sheds 4 bases and J sheds 0 bases, leaving 3 bases between their ends. The germline V gene encodes CDR1 SNHLY and CDR2 FYNNEI. This clonotype was counted ten times or more. Which antigen it targets is not known. Base qualities are missing; no much larger clone stands one base away. Moderately to severely active disease, a Clinical Activity Score of at least 3, a NOSPECS grade of at least 4, and a duration under 3 months were present in ophthalmopathy patients. Patients with uncontrolled infections, other autoimmune diseases, pregnancy or lactation were excluded. Diagnoses were established on the basis of clinical symptoms, serum thyroxine and TRAb, thyroid ultrasound, and orbital computed tomography. PBMCs were separated from around 9.1 ml of fresh peripheral blood using Ficoll-Paque density gradient centrifugation. Trizol reagent was used to extract total RNA, and RNA quality was then checked on an Agilent 2100 Bioanalyzer.

This clonotype originated in a woman aged 40 to 50 with Graves' ophthalmopathy. Here the chain combines TRBV2 and TRBJ2-5, with no D gene named confidently. Sequencing was done on a sample of blood. The DNA sequence is as follows: TGTGCCAGCAGTGGTTACCAAGAGACCCAGTACTTC. Its translation reads: CASSGYQETQYF.